These 16 T cell receptor beta chains were sequenced from one sample in a study of human T cells and chemical hapten exposure. Time point meaning: pre-sensitization, week 0. Treatment noted: therapeutic diphenylcyclopropenone sensitization with weekly scalp DPC. TCRdb re-derived calls from the RACE reads in MiXCR, one entry per CDR3 protein. The data show some 330,000 distinct CDR3 sequences, around 5.5% seen once. The input for sequencing was whole blood, taken in connection with sensitization to the hapten diphenylcyclopropenone (DPC). The origin of the receptors is a woman aged 18-30 years with alopecia areata. Some clones in this sample may be carry-over from other donors' samples.

This clonotype was detected many times. V is TRBV28 and J is TRBJ2-3, with TRBD2 matching over 13 bases. Trimming removed 3 bases from V and 6 bases from J; junction bases left unmatched: 6. Germline-derived CDR1 and CDR2 are MDHEN and SYDVKM. The CDR3 spans 16 residues. The DNA of the CDR3 is TGTGCCAGCAGTTTTGGGACTAGCGGGGAGCAGGATACGCAGTATTTT. Its translation: CASSFGTSGEQDTQYF.

This clonotype was observed at least ten times. The chain recombines TRBV4-2 with TRBJ2-3, with 11 bases fitting TRBD2. The junction had 9 bases not matched to a gene; V was cut back by 5 bases and J by 5 bases. Germline V gives CDR1 LGHNA, CDR2 YNFKEQ. This CDR3 has 16 amino acids. The CDR3 DNA reads TGTGCCAGCAGCACCCAGACTAGCGGGGAAGGAGATACGCAGTATTTT. Protein: CASSTQTSGEGDTQYF.

The chain is built from TRBV6-5 and TRBJ2-5, with D perhaps being TRBD1 or TRBD2 (7 bases each). Deletions cut 5 bases from V and 9 bases from J, with 16 bases between. CDR3 length: 13 amino acids. The germline gives CDR1 MNHEY, CDR2 SVGAGI. CDR3 sequence reads: CASSPGGVRAQYF. The CDR3 region has the DNA TGTGCCAGCAGTCCAGGGGGGGTCCGGGCCCAGTACTTC.

The rearrangement joins TRBV5-1 to TRBJ1-1; TRBD1 might be the D (5 bases). The germline V gene encodes CDR1 SGHRS and CDR2 YFSETQ. The CDR3 has 14 amino acids. V lost 2 bases to trimming and J lost 1 base, with 9 bases between them. CDR3 DNA: TGCGCCAGCAGCTTCACAGGCCGGAACACTGAAGCTTTCTTT. It codes for CASSFTGRNTEAFF.

This clonotype was recorded at least ten times. This chain uses TRBV18 with TRBJ2-7; TRBD2 matches at 14 bases. From germline, CDR1 is KGHSH and CDR2 LQKENI. The length of the CDR3 is 16 residues. Unmatched junction bases numbered 5, after V lost 4 bases and J lost 3 bases. CDR3 in DNA: TGTGCCAGCTCACATGCCGGGACTAGCGGGAGCTACGAGCAGTACTTC. Translated: CASSHAGTSGSYEQYF.

There are a few counts of this clonotype. J is TRBJ1-4 and V is TRBV4-1; the match to TRBD1 covers 7 bases. The ends lost 0 bases at V and 10 bases at J; junction bases unmatched: 14. The germline V gene has CDR1 MGHRA and CDR2 YSYEKL. The CDR3 is made up of 17 amino acids. The CDR3 spells CASSQDVPRDRVGKLFF. The CDR3 DNA sequence: TGCGCCAGCAGCCAAGATGTTCCCCGAGACAGGGTTGGAAAACTGTTTTTT.

V gene TRBV4-2 combines with J gene TRBJ2-1; D gene unclear. The CDR3 is 16 residues long. Germline lookup yields CDR1 LGHNA and CDR2 YNFKEQ. The V gene lost 3 bases and the J gene lost 2 bases, with 14 bases spanning the gap. In DNA, the CDR3 is TGTGCCAGCAGCCAGGACCGGATGGGGACCTACAATGAGCAGTTCTTC. Its translation is CASSQDRMGTYNEQFF.

There are a few counts of this clonotype. The chain recombines TRBV28 with TRBJ1-2; tentatively, D is TRBD1 (5 bases). This CDR3 has 12 residues. Germline-derived CDR1 and CDR2 are MDHEN and SYDVKM. Between the trimmed V and J ends, which lost 5 bases and 7 bases, there was a span of 11 bases. The CDR3 sequence: CASSLTRGGYTF. In DNA, the CDR3 is TGTGCCAGCAGTCTTACAAGGGGTGGCTACACCTTC.

V and J are TRBV6-6 and TRBJ2-2, with 11 nucleotides matching TRBD1. The CDR3 runs 15 residues. In germline, CDR1 is MNHNY, CDR2 SVGAGI (reference sequence). Trimming at V came to 7 bases and at J to 7 bases, leaving 8 bases not matched to a gene. The CDR3 sequence is CASKGQGVSGGELFF. In DNA form, the CDR3 reads TGTGCCAGCAAGGGACAGGGGGTTTCGGGCGGGGAGCTGTTTTTT.

This chain uses TRBV6-5 with TRBJ2-1, with 7 bases fitting TRBD2. J gave up 5 bases and V 0 bases, and 4 bases lay outside the gene matches. The CDR3 spans 15 residues. Germline V gives CDR1 MNHEY, CDR2 SVGAGI. The CDR3 region has the DNA TGTGCCAGCAGTTACTCGACCAGCGGGGACAATGAGCAGTTCTTC. It specifies CASSYSTSGDNEQFF.

V usage is TRBV6-6 and J usage is TRBJ2-5; no clear D. The CDR3 sequence is 14 residues long. V lost 0 bases to trimming and J lost 0 bases, with 5 bases between them. Germline V gives CDR1 MNHNY, CDR2 SVGAGI (reference sequence). CDR3 sequence (DNA): TGTGCCAGCAGTTACTCAGGGTACCAAGAGACCCAGTACTTC. It yields the protein CASSYSGYQETQYF.

The rearrangement joins TRBV14 to TRBJ1-4, with D unclear. This CDR3 contains 13 residues. Deletions cut 4 bases from V and 7 bases from J, with 10 bases between. CDR1 is SGHDN, CDR2 FVKESK, per germline. The CDR3 protein is CASSPRVGEKLFF. For the CDR3, the DNA is TGTGCCAGCAGCCCCAGAGTTGGTGAAAAACTGTTTTTT.

In this sample, this clonotype turned up many times. The V and J genes are TRBV10-3 and TRBJ2-3; D perhaps matches TRBD1 (6 bases). The CDR3 is made up of 14 amino acids. Germline CDR1 ENHRY, CDR2 SYGVKD. V was clipped by 7 bases and J by 3 bases, with 14 bases between them. The DNA for the CDR3 is TGTGCCATCAAGGGGCCGAGGGGGACAGATACGCAGTATTTT. This translates into CAIKGPRGTDTQYF.

This clonotype showed up many times. This chain joins TRBV6-2 or TRBV6-3 and TRBJ1-1; no definite D call. Germline V gene sequence: CDR1 MNHEY, CDR2 SVGEGT. This CDR3 comprises 12 residues. V gave up 5 bases and J gave up 5 bases, with 9 bases separating them. The CDR3 coding sequence is TGTGCCAGCAGTCCCCTCAGGACTGAAGCTTTCTTT. Amino acid sequence: CASSPLRTEAFF.

The table lists this clonotype with many counts. V is TRBV14 and J is TRBJ1-2; unclear D gene. CDR3 size: 15 residues. The V end was cut by 0 bases, the J end by 4 bases, with 12 bases between. Germline V CDR1 and CDR2: SGHDN, FVKESK. The CDR3 region has the DNA TGTGCCAGCAGCCAAGAGGTTGAGGGAGGCTATGGCTACACCTTC. Its translation is CASSQEVEGGYGYTF. The full variable domain, in which reference TRBV14 and TRBJ1-2 provide the parts outside the CDR3, is EAGVTQFPSHSVIEKGQTVTLRCDPISGHDNLYWYRRVMGKEIKFLLHFVKESKQDESGMPNNRFLAERTGGTYSTLKVQPAELEDSGVYFCASSQEVEGGYGYTFGSGTRLTVV.

This clonotype was seen at least ten times. The rearrangement joins TRBV7-2 to TRBJ2-3; possibly TRBD1 or TRBD2 for D (6 bases each). V gave up 2 bases and J gave up 4 bases, with 10 bases separating them. The CDR3 is 14 residues long. Germline loops: CDR1 SGHTA, CDR2 FQGNSA. In nucleotides, the CDR3 is TGTGCCAGCAGCTTATTTCGGGGGCCAGATACGCAGTATTTT. Its protein product is CASSLFRGPDTQYF.